This T cell receptor beta chain comes out of a study of T cells after yellow fever vaccination. As for the study in general: SMART-Seq v4 Ultra Low Input handled preparation of low-cell-number fractions.

This clonotype was seen repeatedly, ten times or more. The germline CDR1 and CDR2 sequences are SGHAT and FQNNGV. The CDR3 has 16 residues. Trimming took 1 base from V and 9 from J; bases not matched to a gene: 8. TCRdb re-called the 5' RACE reads with MiXCR, one entry per CDR3 protein. The sample has 310,000 or so distinct CDR3 sequences; 3% to 4.5% are singletons. V is TRBV11-2 and J is TRBJ2-1, with 11 bases matching TRBD2. The TCR comes from a man aged 18-30 years who received the YFV17D yellow fever vaccine. This specimen consisted of PBMCs, obtained on the day of the yellow fever booster vaccination. The CDR3 DNA reads as TGTGCCAGCAGCTTAGGAGGTAGCGGGGGGGCGTCTGAGCAGTTCTTC. This translates into CASSLGGSGGASEQFF.